A single sample is the source of the 30 T cell receptor beta chains below, sequenced in a study of tumor-infiltrating lymphocytes in primary liver carcinoma (dated by TCRdb to about 2017). The run used an Illumina HiSeq 2500. A constant-region primer and ProtoScript II reverse transcriptase were used to reverse-transcribe TCRbeta-specific cDNA from around 480 ng total RNA. The TCRbeta libraries were prepared through three rounds of nested multiplex PCR following a slightly modified ARM-PCR procedure. Each of the first two PCR rounds ran for 9 to 11 cycles using multiplex TRBV1-TRBV30 forward primers together with a Cbeta reverse primer. The public reads were run again by TCRdb, first through fastp at Q25 and then through MiXCR, and only productive beta chains were kept. Rows are unified per CDR3 protein, each entry keeping the most common DNA and genes. The sample table records roughly 180,000 distinct CDR3 sequences; 50% to 75% of these occur just once. Approximately 68% of the sample is taken by the ten largest.

TRIzol reagent was used to extract blood RNA from unsorted whole blood, while the DNeasy Blood & Tissue kit provided the germline DNA. Source material: peripheral blood. The receptors here all came from a man in his forties with primary liver carcinoma and hepatitis B virus infection.

The chain is built from TRBV6-5 and TRBJ2-7, with 10 bases fitting TRBD2. The CDR3 runs to 14 residues. V shed 4 bases and J 4 bases; nucleotides not matched to a gene: 4. Germline loops: CDR1 MNHEY, CDR2 SVGAGI. Written as DNA, the CDR3 is TGTGCCAGCAGTTCTAGCGGGAGCGAGTACGAGCAGTACTTC. Translating it yields CASSSSGSEYEQYF.

The chain is built from TRBV10-3 and TRBJ2-7; 11 bases agree with TRBD1. CDR3 length: 14 residues. J lost 5 bases, V lost 8 bases, and 8 bases had no gene match. Germline CDR1 is ENHRY and CDR2 is SYGVKD. The DNA of the CDR3 is TGTGCCATCTCCGCGGGACAGGGGGATCACGAGCAGTACTTC. Protein product: CAISAGQGDHEQYF.

The rearrangement links TRBV12-3 or TRBV12-4 to TRBJ2-5, with D perhaps TRBD1 (6 bases). This CDR3 spans 13 amino acids. V lost 7 bases and J lost 2, with 11 bases in between. CDR3 bases: TGTGCCAGCAACAGGGATCCTCAAGAGACCCAGTACTTC. Protein sequence: CASNRDPQETQYF.

There are many counts of this clonotype. Here the CDR3 reads CASSSGSYEQYF. In nucleotides, the CDR3 is TGTGCCAGCAGCTCCGGGAGCTACGAGCAGTACTTC. J is TRBJ2-7 and V is TRBV11-2; TRBD2 might be the D (6 bases). The germline V gene encodes CDR1 SGHAT and CDR2 FQNNGV. V was clipped by 4 bases and J by 3 bases, with 7 bases between them. This CDR3 region has 12 residues.

The chain couples TRBV6-5 to TRBJ2-1, with TRBD1 matching 11 bases. The CDR3 length is 17 residues. The J segment lost 8 bases and the V segment lost 6 bases, leaving 15 bases of the junction unmatched. Germline lookup yields CDR1 MNHEY and CDR2 SVGAGI. CDR3: CASSHQAWDRGGDEQFF. CDR3 nucleotides: TGTGCCAGCAGCCATCAAGCCTGGGACAGGGGGGGCGATGAGCAGTTCTTC.

Note on this clonotype: An end of the junction does not agree with germline; a read error may underlie this. This chain joins TRBV10-3 and TRBJ1-1; weak D call: TRBD1 (5 bases). Germline lookup yields CDR1 ENHRY and CDR2 SYGVKD. There are 14 residues in the CDR3. DNA of the CDR3: TGTGCCATCAGTTACGACAGCGTGAACACTGGAGCTTTCTTT. Protein sequence: CAISYDSVNTGAFF.

This clonotype has ten or more counts. The rearrangement joins TRBV11-2 to TRBJ1-5; D gene ambiguous. This CDR3 region has 14 residues. CDR1 is SGHAT and CDR2 is FQNNGV in the germline V gene. Trimming stripped 2 bases from V and 3 bases from J, with 8 bases between. CDR3 DNA: TGTGCCAGCAGCTTAAATGGGTTCAATCAGCCCCAGCATTTT. It codes for CASSLNGFNQPQHF.

The gene calls are TRBV10-2 and TRBJ1-3; TRBD1 matches at 7 bases. The CDR3 totals 17 residues. From germline, CDR1 is WSHSY and CDR2 SAAADI. The ends lost 3 bases at V and 0 bases at J; junction bases unmatched: 8. CDR3 amino acids: CASSDRTGLVSGNTIYF. Here the CDR3 DNA reads TGCGCCAGCAGTGACCGGACAGGCCTTGTCTCTGGAAACACCATATATTTT.

This clonotype was seen repeatedly, ten times or more. The V and J genes are TRBV4-2 and TRBJ2-1, with 10 bases that match TRBD2. The CDR3 covers 16 residues. CDR1 and CDR2 from the germline V gene are LGHNA and YNFKEQ. The V segment lost 3 bases and the J segment 7 bases; nucleotides outside the gene matches: 9. Written as DNA, the CDR3 is TGTGCCAGCAGCCAGGGGATAGCGGGAGGTGAAAATGAGCAGTTCTTC. Translation gives CASSQGIAGGENEQFF.

The chain recombines TRBV12-3 or TRBV12-4 with TRBJ2-3; D gene uncertain. The CDR3 is 14 residues long. Trimming stripped 5 bases from V and 2 bases from J, with 11 bases between. CDR3 residues: CASSRNVVTDTQYF. The CDR3 coding sequence is TGTGCCAGCAGTCGGAACGTAGTCACAGATACGCAGTATTTT.

This rearrangement joins TRBV10-3 to TRBJ2-7; a possible D gene is TRBD1 (6 bases). V was shortened by 7 bases and J by 0 bases, with 10 bases between the two germline ends. Germline CDR1 and CDR2: ENHRY and SYGVKD. This CDR3 comprises 13 residues. The CDR3 sequence is CAITRDISYEQYF. The DNA of the CDR3 is TGTGCCATCACCCGGGACATCTCCTACGAGCAGTACTTC.

This clonotype has just a few counts. This chain uses TRBV29-1 with TRBJ2-7; 9 bases align to TRBD1. CDR3 size: 13 residues. Germline loops: CDR1 SQVTM, CDR2 ANQGSEA. Trimming removed 1 base from V and 2 bases from J; junction bases left unmatched: 0. The CDR3 here is CSVEGTGAYEQYF. In nucleotides, the CDR3 is TGCAGCGTTGAAGGGACAGGGGCCTACGAGCAGTACTTC.

This chain uses TRBV29-1 with TRBJ2-1; D call uncertain. The CDR3 runs to 11 residues. The V gene lost 7 bases and the J gene lost 4 bases, with 8 bases spanning the gap. Germline lookup yields CDR1 SQVTM and CDR2 ANQGSEA. CDR3 nucleotides: TGCAGCGCCCGTTTTTACAATGAGCAGTTCTTC. Translation gives CSARFYNEQFF.

Concerning this clonotype itself: The missing conserved phenylalanine or tryptophan at the end of this CDR3 makes a read error likely. This sequence joins TRBV4-1 and TRBJ2-7, with D possibly being TRBD1 (6 bases). Trimming pared 0 bases from V and 3 bases from J, leaving 6 bases between. Germline CDR1 is MGHRA and CDR2 is YSYEKL. The CDR3 is 13 residues long. The CDR3 coding sequence is TGCGCCAGCAGCCAAGAGGGACACTACGAGCAGTACCTC. Translated: CASSQEGHYEQYL.

The V call is TRBV28, the J call TRBJ2-5; D ambiguous. V lost 2 bases to trimming and J lost 4 bases, with 11 bases between them. The CDR3 extends over 14 amino acids. Germline V gives CDR1 MDHEN, CDR2 SYDVKM. The chain's CDR3 is CASSLRQYVETQYF. CDR3 nucleotide sequence: TGTGCCAGCAGTTTACGGCAGTACGTAGAGACCCAGTACTTC. Drawing the rest from reference TRBV28 and TRBJ2-5, the complete variable domain is DVKVTQSSRYLVKRTGEKVFLECVQDMDHENMFWYRQDPGLGLRLIYFSYDVKMKEKGDIPEGYSVSREKKERFSLILESASTNQTSMYLCASSLRQYVETQYFGPGTRLLVL.

This rearrangement joins TRBV6-2 or TRBV6-3 to TRBJ2-3; TRBD2 is a possible D gene (5 bases). Germline V gene sequence: CDR1 MNHEY, CDR2 SVGEGT. This CDR3 has 13 amino acids. Deletions cut 4 bases from V and 5 bases from J, with 10 bases between. The CDR3 nucleotides are TGTGCCAGCAGTTGGCGGGCGGAAGATACGCAGTATTTT. Translated: CASSWRAEDTQYF.

This clonotype was observed a few times. The CDR3 DNA is TGTGCCAGCACGATAACCGGGACAGGCGCTGACGAGCAGTACTTC. Translation gives CASTITGTGADEQYF. The gene calls are TRBV6-1 and TRBJ2-7; 8 bases are shared with TRBD1. This CDR3 is 15 amino acids long. Germline CDR1 reads MNHNS; CDR2 reads SASEGT. Germline trimming cut 7 bases from V and 5 bases from J; bases unmatched to any gene: 13.

This clonotype was picked up one time. The junction departs from germline at one end; a sequencing error may be responsible. The chain employs TRBV7-8 and TRBJ2-2, with no clear D. CDR1 is SGHVS, CDR2 FQNEAQ, per germline. The CDR3 is made up of 15 amino acids. DNA for the CDR3: TGTGCCAGCAGCTTAGTTTTCACGAACACCCGGGAGCTGTTTTTT. Residues: CASSLVFTNTRELFF.

This clonotype occurred a few times. This chain uses TRBV4-1 with TRBJ1-6, with D hard to call. This CDR3 is built from 15 residues. Germline assignment: CDR1 MGHRA and CDR2 YSYEKL. Trimming took 3 bases from V and 8 from J, leaving 14 bases between them. CDR3 sequence (DNA): TGCGCCAGCAGCCATCAACGATCCCCCGATTCACCCCTCCACTTT. It codes for CASSHQRSPDSPLHF.

This chain uses TRBV10-3 with TRBJ2-2, with D uncertain. Trimming cost V 7 bases and J 6 bases, with 12 bases left between them. The CDR3 length is 13 residues. The germline V gene has CDR1 ENHRY and CDR2 SYGVKD. In DNA, the CDR3 is TGTGCCATCACCTCGGACGCGCCCGGGGAGCTGTTTTTT. This codes for CAITSDAPGELFF.

This clonotype was found a few times. The chain carries TRBV10-2 and TRBJ1-5; D not resolved. Trimming took off 4 bases at V and 0 bases at J, with 7 bases between the two ends. This CDR3 comprises 14 residues. Per germline, CDR1 WSHSY and CDR2 SAAADI. The CDR3 spells CASSGTSSNQPQHF. CDR3 DNA: TGCGCCAGCAGTGGGACGAGTAGCAATCAGCCCCAGCATTTT.

On this clonotype: The junction and the germline gene differ at one end; a read error may be behind it. This rearrangement joins TRBV13 to TRBJ2-7; 13 nucleotides line up with TRBD2. CDR1 and CDR2 (germline): PRHDT, FYEKMQ (reference sequence). CDR3 length: 17 amino acids. CDR3 residues: CVSNRERTSGRKGEQYF. The CDR3 nucleotides are TGTGTCAGCAACAGGGAACGGACTAGCGGGAGAAAGGGCGAGCAGTACTTC.

For this clonotype: Being one base from a much bigger clone, this may be a read error. V gene TRBV11-3 combines with J gene TRBJ2-1; no definite D call. From germline, CDR1 is SGHNT and CDR2 YENEEA. CDR3 length equals 17 residues. Here the CDR3 reads CPSSPPRSSAAYNEQFF. The CDR3 DNA sequence: TGTCCCAGCAGCCCTCCCCGGAGCAGTGCAGCCTACAATGAGCAGTTCTTC.

As to this clonotype: The junction departs from the called germline gene at one end, perhaps through a read error. The genes are TRBV11-2 and TRBJ2-7; TRBD2 aligns across 10 bases. CDR1 is SGHAT, CDR2 FQNNGV, per germline. The CDR3 runs to 14 residues. The CDR3 protein is CAGSLSSGRYEQYF. In nucleotides, the CDR3 is TGTGCCGGCAGCTTGTCTAGCGGGAGATACGAGCAGTACTTC.

CDR3 loop: CAVRIGRHTDTQYF. For the CDR3, the DNA is TGTGCCGTTCGTATCGGGAGGCACACAGATACGCAGTATTTT. This chain connects TRBV6-5 to TRBJ2-3; 7 positions match TRBD2. Trimming cost V 11 bases and J 2 bases; bases outside gene matches: 10. The CDR3 spans 14 residues. Germline loops: CDR1 MNHEY, CDR2 SVGAGI.

This clonotype turned up a few times. The CDR3 sequence: CASREESNQPQHF. The CDR3 DNA follows: TGTGCCAGCCGGGAAGAGAGCAATCAGCCCCAGCATTTT. V and J are TRBV6-5 and TRBJ1-5; unclear D gene. This CDR3 comprises 13 residues. With 8 bases removed from V and 1 base from J, the gap between germline ends came to 9 bases. The germline V gene has CDR1 MNHEY and CDR2 SVGAGI.

The rearrangement links TRBV5-4 to TRBJ1-1; 7 positions agree with TRBD1. The V and J ends lost 4 bases and 11 bases, in that order; junction bases with no gene match: 11. Germline V gene sequence: CDR1 SGHNT, CDR2 YYREEE (reference sequence). CDR3 size: 13 residues. The CDR3 nucleotides are TGTGCCAGCAGCCCGGAGGACAGGTCGGATGCTTTCTTT. Amino acids: CASSPEDRSDAFF.

At least ten counts were recorded for this clonotype. V is TRBV11-2 and J is TRBJ2-3; TRBD2 matches at 7 bases. The CDR3 loop spans 15 amino acids. In germline, CDR1 is SGHAT, CDR2 FQNNGV. V gave up 1 base and J gave up 6 bases; unmatched junction bases: 7. The CDR3: CASSLVGRAADTQYF. CDR3 coding DNA: TGTGCCAGCAGCTTAGTGGGGAGGGCCGCTGATACGCAGTATTTT.

The V and J genes are TRBV6-2 or TRBV6-3 and TRBJ2-3; unclear D gene. The CDR3 totals 18 residues. CDR1 is MNHEY and CDR2 is SVGEGT in the germline V gene. Trimming shortened V by 4 bases and J by 4 bases, and 24 bases separated the two germline ends. The CDR3 DNA sequence: TGTGCCAGCAGTTGCCCGACCGCCATGGGCCTGGTCCCAGATACGCAGTATTTT. This gives the protein CASSCPTAMGLVPDTQYF.

This clonotype appeared many times. The CDR3 region is CASSTPGLAFPNEQFF. CDR3 sequence (DNA): TGTGCCAGCAGCACCCCGGGACTAGCCTTCCCCAATGAGCAGTTCTTC. The chain has TRBV7-4 and TRBJ2-1; the match to TRBD2 covers 9 bases. Germline lookup yields CDR1 SGHVT and CDR2 SQSDAQ. The CDR3 has 16 amino acids. V shed 5 bases and J 6 bases; nucleotides not matched to a gene: 11.